A single sample is the source of the 10 T cell receptor beta chains below, sequenced in a study of radiation and T cells in renal cell carcinoma. Assay used: immunoSEQ multiplex PCR; TCRdb lists only in-frame clones, some missing. Here the sample spans approximately 51,000 clones, approximately 80% being singletons. Time point indicated: baseline pretreatment blood. The treatment is: 15 Gy SBRT to primary tumor, nephrectomy 4 weeks later. The source material was blood, sampled from a patient whose treatment included radiotherapy and nephrectomy. The receptors were gathered from a woman in her 70s with renal cell carcinoma.

The chain has TRBV27 and TRBJ1-2; no clear D gene. Germline assignment: CDR1 MNHEY and CDR2 SMNVEV (reference sequence). The CDR3 length is 16 residues. V was cut by 5 bases and J by 7 bases, with 23 bases left in between. CDR3 bases: TGTGCCAGCAGTCCGAACTTAGGACTCACCGGGATTGGCTACACCTTC. It codes for CASSPNLGLTGIGYTF.

The rearrangement uses TRBV5-8 and TRBJ2-5; 7 positions agree with TRBD1. This CDR3 region has 13 residues. Trimming cost V 3 bases and J 8 bases; bases outside gene matches: 7. Germline V gene sequence: CDR1 SGHTS, CDR2 YDEGEE. The chain's CDR3 is CASSWEKGATQYF. CDR3 nucleotides: TGTGCCAGCAGCTGGGAGAAGGGGGCAACCCAGTACTTC.

The gene calls are TRBV5-1 and TRBJ2-7; perhaps TRBD1 as D (6 bases). This CDR3 has 14 residues. The V and J ends lost 3 bases and 0 bases respectively, with 10 bases between them. Germline V gene sequence: CDR1 SGHRS, CDR2 YFSETQ. The CDR3 bases are TGCGCCAGCAGCTGGGACACGAGCTCCTACGAGCAGTACTTC. This encodes CASSWDTSSYEQYF.

This chain joins TRBV5-1 and TRBJ1-2; no clear D. The CDR3 totals 14 residues. Trimming left V 0 bases short and J 2 bases short, with 8 bases between. Germline V CDR1 and CDR2: SGHRS, YFSETQ. The DNA for the CDR3 is TGCGCCAGCAGCTTGGACGGAGGGAACTATGGCTACACCTTC. Translation: CASSLDGGNYGYTF.

The chain combines TRBV10-2 with TRBJ1-4; 10 bases match TRBD1. Germline CDR1 is WSHSY and CDR2 is SAAADI. There are 14 residues in the CDR3. With V trimmed by 6 bases and J by 8 bases, 6 bases remained unmatched. The CDR3 sequence is CASRGTGVGEKLFF. The CDR3, as DNA: TGCGCCAGCAGGGGGACAGGGGTTGGGGAAAAACTGTTTTTT.

The sample holds one count of this clone. J is TRBJ1-2 and V is TRBV29-1; D unclear. Germline V gives CDR1 SQVTM, CDR2 ANQGSEA. V shed 6 bases and J shed 0 bases, with 11 bases lying between them. This CDR3 is built from 13 residues. The CDR3 loop is CSVPESANYGYTF. As DNA, the CDR3 is TGCAGCGTACCGGAATCAGCTAACTATGGCTACACCTTC.

This chain connects TRBV6-5 to TRBJ1-1; TRBD1 might be the D (5 bases). Germline V gene lookup returns CDR1 MNHEY and CDR2 SVGAGI. The CDR3 sequence is 14 residues long. Trimming removed 2 bases from V and 0 bases from J, with 7 bases in between. The CDR3: CASSYRGLNTEAFF. The CDR3 DNA reads TGTGCCAGCAGTTACAGGGGATTGAACACTGAAGCTTTCTTT.

The chain employs TRBV5-6 and TRBJ2-7, with D unresolved. V was cut by 2 bases and J by 4 bases, with 7 bases left in between. The CDR3 totals 12 residues. Germline loops: CDR1 SGHDT, CDR2 YYEEEE. The CDR3 protein is CASSLAEYEQYF. In nucleotides, the CDR3 is TGTGCCAGCAGCTTAGCAGAATACGAGCAGTACTTC.

This chain uses TRBV7-2 with TRBJ2-7; D is perhaps TRBD1 (6 bases). The germline V and J ends were trimmed by 5 bases and 6 bases, with 17 bases remaining between them. CDR3 size: 14 residues. Germline loops: CDR1 SGHTA, CDR2 FQGNSA. CDR3: CASSRIGGRGEQYF. CDR3 sequence (DNA): TGTGCCAGCAGCCGAATAGGGGGACGGGGCGAGCAGTACTTC.

V gene TRBV7-9 combines with J gene TRBJ2-7; D gene unclear. This CDR3 contains 17 residues. Trimming cost V 1 base and J 2 bases, with 18 bases left between them. Looked up from germline, CDR1 is SEHNR and CDR2 is FQNEAQ (reference sequence). The DNA for the CDR3 is TGTGCCAGCAGCTTAGGGGGTCCTGGGTGGGCACCCTACGAGCAGTACTTC. Its translation is CASSLGGPGWAPYEQYF.